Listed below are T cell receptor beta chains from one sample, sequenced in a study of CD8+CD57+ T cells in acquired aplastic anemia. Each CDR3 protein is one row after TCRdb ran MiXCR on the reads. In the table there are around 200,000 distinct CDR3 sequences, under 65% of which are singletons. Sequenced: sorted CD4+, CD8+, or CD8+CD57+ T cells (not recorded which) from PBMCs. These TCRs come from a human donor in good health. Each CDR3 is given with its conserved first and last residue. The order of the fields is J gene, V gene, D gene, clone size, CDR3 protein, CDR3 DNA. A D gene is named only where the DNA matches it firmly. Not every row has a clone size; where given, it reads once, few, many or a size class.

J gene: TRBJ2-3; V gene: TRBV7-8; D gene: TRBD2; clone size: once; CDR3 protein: CASTERGGYNEQYF; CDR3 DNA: TGTGCCAGCACGGAGCGGGGGGGCTACAATGAGCAGTATTTT
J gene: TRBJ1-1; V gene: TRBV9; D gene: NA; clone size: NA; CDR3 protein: CASSASLSGRSGQGMPHTEAFF; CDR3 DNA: TGTGCCAGCAGCGCGTCCCTGTCTGGTCGGTCGGGGCAGGGTATGCCCCACACTGAAGCTTTCTTT
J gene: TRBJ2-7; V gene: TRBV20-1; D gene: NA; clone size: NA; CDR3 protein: CSATTATGQYF; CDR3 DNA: TGCAGTGCAACGACAGCGACGGGGCAGTACTTC
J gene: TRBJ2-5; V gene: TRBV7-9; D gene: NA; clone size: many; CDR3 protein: CASSFLIGLAGDQETQYF; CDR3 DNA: TGTGCCAGCAGCTTTTTGATCGGTCTGGCAGGGGATCAAGAGACCCAGTACTTC
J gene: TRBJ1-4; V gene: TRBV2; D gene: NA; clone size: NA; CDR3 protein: CASSVTGFGKLFF; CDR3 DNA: TGTGCCAGCAGTGTAACAGGGTTCGGAAAGCTGTTTTTT
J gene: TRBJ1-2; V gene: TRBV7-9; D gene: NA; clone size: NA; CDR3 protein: CASSLVGPWNTEAGYTF; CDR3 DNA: TGTGCCAGCAGCTTAGTAGGGCCATGGAACACTGAAGCTGGCTACACCTTC
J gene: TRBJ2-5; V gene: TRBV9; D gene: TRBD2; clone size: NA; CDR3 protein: CASSALGPGTSYETQYF; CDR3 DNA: TGTGCCAGCAGCGCACTAGGCCCCGGGACTAGTTATGAGACCCAGTACTTC
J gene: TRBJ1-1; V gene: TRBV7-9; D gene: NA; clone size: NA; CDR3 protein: CASSYHGGMNTEAFF; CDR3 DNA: TGTGCCAGCAGCTATCACGGTGGAATGAACACTGAAGCTTTCTTT
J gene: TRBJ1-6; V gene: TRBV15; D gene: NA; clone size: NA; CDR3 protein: CATRRTRALREPLHF; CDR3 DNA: TGTGCCACCAGGCGGACCAGGGCCCTGAGGGAACCCCTCCACTTT
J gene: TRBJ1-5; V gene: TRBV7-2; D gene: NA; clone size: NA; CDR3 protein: CASSLGRGSQHF; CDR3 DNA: TGTGCCAGCAGCTTAGGCAGGGGTTCCCAGCATTTT
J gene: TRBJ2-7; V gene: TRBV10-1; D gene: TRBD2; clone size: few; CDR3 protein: CASSDPYGGTSREEQYF; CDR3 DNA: TGCGCCAGCAGTGACCCTTATGGAGGGACTAGCCGAGAGGAGCAGTACTTC
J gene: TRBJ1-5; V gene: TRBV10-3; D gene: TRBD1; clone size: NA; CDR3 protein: CAISKDRNQPQHF; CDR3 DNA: TGTGCCATCAGTAAGGACAGGAATCAGCCCCAGCATTTT
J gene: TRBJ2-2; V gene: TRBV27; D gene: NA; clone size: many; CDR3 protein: CASTPNTGELFF; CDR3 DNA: TGTGCCAGCACCCCGAACACCGGGGAGCTGTTTTTT
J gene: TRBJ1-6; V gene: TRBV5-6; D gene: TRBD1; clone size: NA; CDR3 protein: CASSSRDRISPLHF; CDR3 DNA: TGTGCCAGCAGCTCCCGGGACAGGATTTCACCCCTCCACTTT
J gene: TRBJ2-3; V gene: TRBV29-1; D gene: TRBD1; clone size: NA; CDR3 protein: CSVPSGGGTDTQYF; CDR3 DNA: TGCAGCGTCCCCTCAGGGGGCGGCACAGATACGCAGTATTTT
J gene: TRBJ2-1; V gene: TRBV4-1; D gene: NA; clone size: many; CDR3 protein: CASSRGGRGVYNEQFF; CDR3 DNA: TGCGCCAGCAGCCGGGGGGGCAGGGGGGTCTACAATGAGCAGTTCTTC
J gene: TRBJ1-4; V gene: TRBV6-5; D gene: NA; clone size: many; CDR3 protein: CASSYRFALGADEKLFF; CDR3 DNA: TGTGCCAGCAGTTATCGGTTCGCGTTGGGGGCGGATGAAAAACTGTTTTTT
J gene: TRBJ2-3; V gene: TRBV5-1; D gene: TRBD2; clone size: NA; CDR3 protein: CASSSGLAGATDTQYF; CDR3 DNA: TGCGCCAGCAGCTCCGGACTAGCGGGGGCCACAGATACGCAGTATTTT
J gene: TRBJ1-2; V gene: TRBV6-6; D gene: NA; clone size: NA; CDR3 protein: CASRVGSGGYTF; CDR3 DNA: TGTGCCAGCAGAGTTGGGTCCGGTGGCTACACCTTC
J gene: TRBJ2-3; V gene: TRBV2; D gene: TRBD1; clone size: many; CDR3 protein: CASSSTDRGFTDTQYF; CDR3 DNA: TGTGCCAGCAGCTCAACTGACAGGGGTTTCACAGATACGCAGTATTTT
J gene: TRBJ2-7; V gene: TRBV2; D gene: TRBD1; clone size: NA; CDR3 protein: CASTSEGTGGTF; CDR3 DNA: TGTGCCAGCACCTCGGAGGGGACAGGGGGGACCTTC
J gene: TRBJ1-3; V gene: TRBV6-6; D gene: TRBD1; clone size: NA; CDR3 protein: CASSKQGAPNTIYF; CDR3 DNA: TGTGCCAGCAGTAAACAGGGGGCGCCGAACACCATATATTTT
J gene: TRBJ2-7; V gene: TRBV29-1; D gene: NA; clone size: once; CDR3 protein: CSVESGSDEQYF; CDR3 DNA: TGCAGCGTTGAGTCGGGTAGCGACGAGCAGTACTTC
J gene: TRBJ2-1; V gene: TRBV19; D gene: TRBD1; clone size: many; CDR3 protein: CASSTGGYNEQFF; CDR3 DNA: TGTGCCAGTAGTACAGGGGGCTACAATGAGCAGTTCTTC
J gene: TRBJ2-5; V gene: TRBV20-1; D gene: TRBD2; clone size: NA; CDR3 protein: CSASPRGAEETQYF; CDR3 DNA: TGCAGTGCTAGCCCGCGGGGGGCGGAAGAGACCCAGTACTTC
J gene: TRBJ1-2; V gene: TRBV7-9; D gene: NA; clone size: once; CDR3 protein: CASSWGQEANYGYTF; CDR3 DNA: TGTGCCAGCAGCTGGGGGCAGGAAGCTAACTATGGCTACACCTTC
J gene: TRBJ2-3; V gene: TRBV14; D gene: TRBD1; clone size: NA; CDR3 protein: CASSDGQGFLRDTQYF; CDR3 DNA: TGTGCCAGCAGCGATGGACAGGGGTTCTTAAGGGATACGCAGTATTTT
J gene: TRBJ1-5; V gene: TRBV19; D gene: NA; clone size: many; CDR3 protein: CASSKDRSQHF; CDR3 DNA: TGTGCCAGTAGTAAAGACCGTTCCCAGCATTTT
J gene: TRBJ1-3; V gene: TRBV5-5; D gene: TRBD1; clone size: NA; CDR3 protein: CASSGGTAVNTIYF; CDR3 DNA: TGCGCCAGCAGCGGGGGGACAGCGGTCAACACCATATATTTT
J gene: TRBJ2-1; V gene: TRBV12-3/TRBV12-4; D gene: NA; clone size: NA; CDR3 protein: CASRLKGNDASYNEQFF; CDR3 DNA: TGTGCCAGCAGGCTCAAGGGGAACGATGCTTCCTACAATGAGCAGTTCTTC
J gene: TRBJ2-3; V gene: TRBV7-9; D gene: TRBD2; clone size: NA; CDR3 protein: CASSISGGARDTQYF; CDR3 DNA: TGTGCCAGCAGTATTAGCGGGGGGGCCAGAGATACGCAGTATTTT
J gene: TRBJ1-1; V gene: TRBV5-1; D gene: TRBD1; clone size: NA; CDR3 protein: CASSGTGGKSTEAFF; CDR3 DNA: TGCGCCAGCAGCGGGACAGGGGGCAAATCCACTGAAGCTTTCTTT
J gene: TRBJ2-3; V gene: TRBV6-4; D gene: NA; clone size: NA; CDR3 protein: CASRGGSSTDTQYF; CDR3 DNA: TGTGCCAGCAGAGGGGGATCTAGCACAGATACGCAGTATTTT
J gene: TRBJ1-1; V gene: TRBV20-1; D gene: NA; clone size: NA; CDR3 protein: CSSSRSMNTEAFF; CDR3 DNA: TGCAGTTCATCCAGATCCATGAACACTGAAGCTTTCTTT
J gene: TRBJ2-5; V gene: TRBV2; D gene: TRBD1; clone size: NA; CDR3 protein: CASSELTTGGGRETQYF; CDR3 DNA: TGTGCCAGCAGTGAACTTACGACAGGGGGTGGGAGGGAGACCCAGTACTTC
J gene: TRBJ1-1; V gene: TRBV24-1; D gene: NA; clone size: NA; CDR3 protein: CATKGGPGWRNTEAFF; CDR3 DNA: TGTGCCACCAAGGGGGGACCGGGATGGAGGAACACTGAAGCTTTCTTT
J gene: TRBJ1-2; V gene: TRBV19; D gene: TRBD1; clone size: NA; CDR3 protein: CATETGKGYGYTF; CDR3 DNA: TGTGCCACCGAGACAGGGAAAGGGTATGGCTACACCTTC
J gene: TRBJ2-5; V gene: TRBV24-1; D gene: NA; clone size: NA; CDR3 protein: CATSEGAQETQYF; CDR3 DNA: TGTGCCACCAGTGAAGGGGCCCAAGAGACCCAGTACTTC
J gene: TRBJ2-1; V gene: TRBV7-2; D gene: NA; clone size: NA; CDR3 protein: CASSFTTVGEQFF; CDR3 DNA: TGTGCCAGCAGCTTCACAACTGTTGGTGAGCAGTTCTTC
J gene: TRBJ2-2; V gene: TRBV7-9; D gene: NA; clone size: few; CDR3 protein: CASSFNSGELFF; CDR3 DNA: TGTGCCAGCAGCTTCAACTCCGGGGAGCTGTTTTTT
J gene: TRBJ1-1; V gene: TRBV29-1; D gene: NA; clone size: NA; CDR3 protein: CSVEREDTEAFF; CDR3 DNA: TGCAGCGTTGAAAGAGAGGACACTGAAGCTTTCTTT
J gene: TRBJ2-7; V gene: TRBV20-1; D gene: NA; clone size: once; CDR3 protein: CSASLEQYF; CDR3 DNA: TGCAGTGCTAGTCTCGAGCAGTACTTC
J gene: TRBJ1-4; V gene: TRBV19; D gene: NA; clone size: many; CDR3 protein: CASSIDLVSGFNEKLFF; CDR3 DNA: TGTGCCAGTAGTATAGATCTTGTGTCGGGATTCAATGAAAAACTGTTTTTT
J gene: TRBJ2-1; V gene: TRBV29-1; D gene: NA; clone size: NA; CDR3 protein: CSVVPSYNEQFF; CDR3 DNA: TGCAGCGTAGTACCCTCCTACAATGAGCAGTTCTTC
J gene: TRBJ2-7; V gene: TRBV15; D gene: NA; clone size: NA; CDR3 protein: CATSSLDGSYYEQYF; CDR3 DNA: TGTGCCACCAGCAGCTTGGACGGATCTTACTACGAGCAGTACTTC
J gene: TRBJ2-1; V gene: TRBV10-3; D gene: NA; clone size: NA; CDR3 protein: CAIGPGTGAINEQFF; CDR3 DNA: TGTGCTATCGGGCCCGGGACTGGCGCGATCAATGAGCAGTTCTTC
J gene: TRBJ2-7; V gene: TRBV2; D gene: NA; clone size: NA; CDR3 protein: CASSLGGTPTYEQYF; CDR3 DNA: TGTGCCAGCAGTCTTGGGGGGACACCAACCTACGAGCAGTACTTC
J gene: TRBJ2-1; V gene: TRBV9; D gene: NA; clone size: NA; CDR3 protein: CASSVWGFDNEQFF; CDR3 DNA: TGTGCCAGCAGCGTGTGGGGGTTCGACAATGAGCAGTTCTTC
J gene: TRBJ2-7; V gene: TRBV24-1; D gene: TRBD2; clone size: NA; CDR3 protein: CATSDSPTSGRDEQYF; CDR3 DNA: TGTGCCACCAGTGACTCCCCGACTAGCGGGAGAGACGAGCAGTACTTC
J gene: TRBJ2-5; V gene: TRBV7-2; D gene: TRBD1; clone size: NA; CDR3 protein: CASRGTVLRGETQYF; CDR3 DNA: TGTGCCAGCAGGGGGACAGTCTTAAGGGGAGAGACCCAGTACTTC
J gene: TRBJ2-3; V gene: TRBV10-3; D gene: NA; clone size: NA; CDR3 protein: CAIRVDTDTQYF; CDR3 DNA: TGTGCCATCAGAGTCGACACAGATACGCAGTATTTT
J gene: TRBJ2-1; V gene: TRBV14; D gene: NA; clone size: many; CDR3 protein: CASSVDPGASYNEQFF; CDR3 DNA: TGTGCCAGCAGCGTCGACCCAGGGGCCTCCTACAATGAGCAGTTCTTC
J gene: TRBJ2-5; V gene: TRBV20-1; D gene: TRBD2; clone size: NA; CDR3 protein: CSATGGGQEAQYF; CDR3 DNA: TGCAGTGCTACCGGGGGGGGCCAAGAGGCCCAGTACTTC
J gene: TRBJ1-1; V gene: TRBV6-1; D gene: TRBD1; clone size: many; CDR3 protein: CASSETGLAEAFF; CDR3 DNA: TGTGCCAGCAGTGAGACAGGGCTAGCTGAAGCTTTCTTT
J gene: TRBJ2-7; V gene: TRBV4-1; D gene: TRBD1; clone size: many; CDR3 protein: CASSQERPLQGAYEQYF; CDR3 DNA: TGCGCCAGCAGCCAAGAGAGGCCATTACAGGGGGCCTACGAGCAGTACTTC
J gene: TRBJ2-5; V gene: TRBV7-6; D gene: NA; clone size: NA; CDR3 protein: CASSLVPDSQETQYF; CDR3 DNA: TGTGCCAGCAGCTTAGTCCCGGACAGTCAAGAGACCCAGTACTTC
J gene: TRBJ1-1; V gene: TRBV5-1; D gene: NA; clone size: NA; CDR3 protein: CASSLTAGEAFF; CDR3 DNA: TGTGCCAGCAGCTTGACCGCCGGTGAAGCTTTCTTT
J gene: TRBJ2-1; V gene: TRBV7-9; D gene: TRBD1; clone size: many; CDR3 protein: CASSHRGNNEQFF; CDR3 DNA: TGTGCCAGCAGCCACAGGGGGAACAATGAGCAGTTCTTC
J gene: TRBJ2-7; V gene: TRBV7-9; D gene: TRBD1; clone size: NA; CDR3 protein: CASSPGTGLHEQYF; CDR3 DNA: TGTGCTAGCAGCCCGGGGACAGGGCTACACGAGCAGTACTTC